Here is one T cell receptor beta chain with its context. Its specificity is not known. These data are taken from a study of blood T cells in healthy people across ages. General study points: The study regarded diversity estimates from one million T cells as underestimates. For the donors, CMV status was unknown and possibly confounded expanded clonotype changes.

A sample-barcoded 5' primer and a J-beta primer mix were used in a second PCR of about 7 to 11 cycles. The authors tagged each cDNA molecule using a template-switch adaptor with 12 random nucleotides. TCRdb re-called the 5' RACE reads with MiXCR, one entry per CDR3 protein. Seen here are approximately 1,000,000 distinct CDR3 sequences, about two fifths observed once, and the top ten hold under 15%. The germline V gene has CDR1 SGHTA and CDR2 FQGNSA. The CDR3 totals 12 residues. V usage is TRBV7-2 and J usage is TRBJ2-7, with D uncertain. The J call is doubtful: the DNA matches TRBJ2-1 better. Sequenced input: blood. This TCR derives from a man between 18 and 29 years old in good health. The CDR3 nucleotides are TGTGCCAGCACCCCAAACTCCTACGAGCAGTTCTTC. Encoded protein: CASTPNSYEQFF.